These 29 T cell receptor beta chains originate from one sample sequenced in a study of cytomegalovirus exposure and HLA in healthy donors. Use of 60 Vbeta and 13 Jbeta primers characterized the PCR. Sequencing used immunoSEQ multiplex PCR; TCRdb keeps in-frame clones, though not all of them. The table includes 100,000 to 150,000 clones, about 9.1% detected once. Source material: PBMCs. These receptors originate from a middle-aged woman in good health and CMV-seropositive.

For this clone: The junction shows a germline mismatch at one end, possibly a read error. The CDR3 is CAPSGGAFGNTIYF. The CDR3 DNA sequence: TGTGCCCCCAGCGGGGGGGCCTTTGGAAACACCATATATTTT. V is TRBV15 and J is TRBJ1-3, with TRBD1 as a possible D gene (6 bases). This CDR3 comprises 14 residues. Germline V CDR1 and CDR2: LNHNV, YYDKDF (reference sequence).

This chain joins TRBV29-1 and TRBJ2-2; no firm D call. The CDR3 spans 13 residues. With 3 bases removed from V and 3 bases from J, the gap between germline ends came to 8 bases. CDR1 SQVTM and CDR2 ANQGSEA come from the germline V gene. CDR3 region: CSVDVAHTGELFF. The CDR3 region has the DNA TGCAGCGTTGACGTGGCCCACACCGGGGAGCTGTTTTTT.

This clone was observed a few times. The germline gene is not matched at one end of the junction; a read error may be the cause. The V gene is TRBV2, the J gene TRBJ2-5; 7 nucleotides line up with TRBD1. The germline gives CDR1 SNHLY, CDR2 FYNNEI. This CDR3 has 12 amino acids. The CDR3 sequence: CASDRDQEAQYF. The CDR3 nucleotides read TGTGCCAGCGACAGGGACCAAGAGGCCCAGTACTTC.

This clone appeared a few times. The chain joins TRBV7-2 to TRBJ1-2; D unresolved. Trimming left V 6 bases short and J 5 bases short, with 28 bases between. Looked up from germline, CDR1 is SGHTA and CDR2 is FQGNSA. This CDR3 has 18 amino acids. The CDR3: CASSPDQFQGVRSYGYTF. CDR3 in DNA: TGTGCCAGCAGTCCCGACCAATTTCAAGGAGTTAGGAGTTATGGCTACACCTTC.

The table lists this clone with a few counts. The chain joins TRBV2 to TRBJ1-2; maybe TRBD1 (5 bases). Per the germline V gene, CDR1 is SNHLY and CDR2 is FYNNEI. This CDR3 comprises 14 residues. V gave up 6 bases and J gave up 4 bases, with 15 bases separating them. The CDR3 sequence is CASSQGGFLYGYTF. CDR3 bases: TGTGCCAGCAGCCAGGGAGGGTTCCTCTATGGCTACACCTTC.

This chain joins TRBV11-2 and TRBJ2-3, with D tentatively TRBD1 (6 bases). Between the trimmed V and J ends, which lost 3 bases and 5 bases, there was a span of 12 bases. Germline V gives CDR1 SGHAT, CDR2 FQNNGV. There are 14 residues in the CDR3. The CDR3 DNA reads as TGTGCCAGCAGCTTTGGGGGCGCGGGAGATACGCAGTATTTT. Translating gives CASSFGGAGDTQYF. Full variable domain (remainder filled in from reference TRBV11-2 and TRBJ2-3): EAGVAQSPRYKIIEKRQSVAFWCNPISGHATLYWYQQILGQGPKLLIQFQNNGVVDDSQLPKDRFSAERLKGVDSTLKIQPAKLEDSAVYLCASSFGGAGDTQYFGPGTRLTVL.

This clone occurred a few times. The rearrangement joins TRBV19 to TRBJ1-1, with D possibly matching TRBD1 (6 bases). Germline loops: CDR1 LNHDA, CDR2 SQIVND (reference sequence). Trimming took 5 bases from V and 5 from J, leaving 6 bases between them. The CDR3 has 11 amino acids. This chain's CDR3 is CASSQGTEAFF. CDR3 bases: TGTGCCAGTAGTCAGGGGACTGAAGCTTTCTTT.

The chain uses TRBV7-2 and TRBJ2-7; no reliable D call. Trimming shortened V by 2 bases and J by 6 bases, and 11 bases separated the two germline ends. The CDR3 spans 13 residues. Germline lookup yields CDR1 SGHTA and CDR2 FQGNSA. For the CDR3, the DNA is TGTGCCAGCAGCTTAAGCCCAGGTCTCGAGCAGTACTTC. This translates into CASSLSPGLEQYF.

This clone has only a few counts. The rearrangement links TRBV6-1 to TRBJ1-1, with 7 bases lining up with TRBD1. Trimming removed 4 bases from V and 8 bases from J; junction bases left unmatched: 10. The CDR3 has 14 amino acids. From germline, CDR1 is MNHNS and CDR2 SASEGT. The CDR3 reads CASSGDSYSSEAFF. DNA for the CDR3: TGTGCCAGCAGTGGGGACAGCTACAGCTCCGAAGCTTTCTTT.

CDR3 coding DNA: TGTGCCAGCAGATATAGCGGGGATAAAGATACGCAGTATTTT. Translated, it gives CASRYSGDKDTQYF. The chain has TRBV6-5 and TRBJ2-3, with 8 bases lining up with TRBD2. Trimming took 6 bases from V and 5 from J; bases not matched to a gene: 7. Looked up from germline, CDR1 is MNHEY and CDR2 is SVGAGI. The CDR3 loop spans 14 amino acids.

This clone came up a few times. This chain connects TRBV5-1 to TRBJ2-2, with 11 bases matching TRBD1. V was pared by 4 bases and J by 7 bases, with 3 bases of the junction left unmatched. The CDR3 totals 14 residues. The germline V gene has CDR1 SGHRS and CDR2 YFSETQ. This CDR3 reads CASSGQGASGELFF. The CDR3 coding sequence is TGCGCCAGCAGCGGACAGGGGGCTAGCGGGGAGCTGTTTTTT.

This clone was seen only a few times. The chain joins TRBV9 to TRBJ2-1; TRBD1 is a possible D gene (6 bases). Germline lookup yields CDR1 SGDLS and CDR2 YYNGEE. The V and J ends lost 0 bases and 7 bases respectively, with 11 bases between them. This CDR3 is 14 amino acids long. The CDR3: CASSVVQGANEQFF. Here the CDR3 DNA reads TGTGCCAGCAGCGTAGTACAGGGAGCTAATGAGCAGTTCTTC.

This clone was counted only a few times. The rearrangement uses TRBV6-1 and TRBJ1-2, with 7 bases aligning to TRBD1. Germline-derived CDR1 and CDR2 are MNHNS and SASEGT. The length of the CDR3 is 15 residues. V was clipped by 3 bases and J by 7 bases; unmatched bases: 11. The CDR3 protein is CASSESGTALSGYTF. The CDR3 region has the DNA TGTGCCAGCAGTGAGTCGGGGACAGCCCTATCTGGCTACACCTTC.

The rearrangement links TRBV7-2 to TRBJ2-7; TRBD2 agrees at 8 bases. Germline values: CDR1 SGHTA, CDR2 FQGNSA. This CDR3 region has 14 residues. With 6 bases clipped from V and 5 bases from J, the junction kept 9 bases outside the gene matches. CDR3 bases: TGTGCCAGCAGGTCGGGACTAGTTTCCCACGAGCAGTACTTC. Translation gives CASRSGLVSHEQYF.

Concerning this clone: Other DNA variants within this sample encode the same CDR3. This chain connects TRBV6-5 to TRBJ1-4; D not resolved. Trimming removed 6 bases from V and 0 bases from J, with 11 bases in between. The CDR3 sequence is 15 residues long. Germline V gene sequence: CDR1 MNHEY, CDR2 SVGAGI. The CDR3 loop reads CASRTTGATNEKLFF. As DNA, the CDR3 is TGTGCCAGCAGGACGACCGGGGCAACTAATGAAAAACTGTTTTTT.

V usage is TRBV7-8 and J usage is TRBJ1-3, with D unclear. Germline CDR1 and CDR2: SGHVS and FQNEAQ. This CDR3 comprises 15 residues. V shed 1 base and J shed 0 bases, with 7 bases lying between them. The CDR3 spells CASSLDKSSGNTIYF. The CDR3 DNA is TGTGCCAGCAGCTTAGACAAAAGCTCTGGAAACACCATATATTTT.

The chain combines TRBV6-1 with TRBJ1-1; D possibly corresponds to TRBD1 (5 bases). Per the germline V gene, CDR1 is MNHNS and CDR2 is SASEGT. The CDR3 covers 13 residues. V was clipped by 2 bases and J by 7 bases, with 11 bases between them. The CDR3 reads CASSETIGGEAFF. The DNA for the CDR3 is TGTGCCAGCAGTGAAACGATCGGGGGTGAAGCTTTCTTT.

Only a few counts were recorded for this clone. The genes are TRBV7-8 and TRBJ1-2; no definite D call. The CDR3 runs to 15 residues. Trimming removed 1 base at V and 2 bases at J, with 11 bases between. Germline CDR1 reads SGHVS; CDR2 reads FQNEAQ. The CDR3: CASSLGQIRNYGYTF. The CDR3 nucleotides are TGTGCCAGCAGCTTAGGGCAGATAAGAAACTATGGCTACACCTTC.

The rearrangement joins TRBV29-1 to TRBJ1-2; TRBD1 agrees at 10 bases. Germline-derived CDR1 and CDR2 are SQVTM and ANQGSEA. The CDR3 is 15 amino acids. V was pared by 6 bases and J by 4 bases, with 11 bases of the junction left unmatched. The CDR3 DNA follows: TGCAGCGTCGGGACAGGGGCCAAATATATCTATGGCTACACCTTC. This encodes CSVGTGAKYIYGYTF.

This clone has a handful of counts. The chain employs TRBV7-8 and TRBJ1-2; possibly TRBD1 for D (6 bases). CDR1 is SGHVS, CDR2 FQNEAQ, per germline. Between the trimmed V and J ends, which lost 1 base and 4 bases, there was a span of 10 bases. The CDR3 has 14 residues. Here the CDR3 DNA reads TGTGCCAGCAGCTTAGGGGGGCAGACCTATGGCTACACCTTC. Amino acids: CASSLGGQTYGYTF.

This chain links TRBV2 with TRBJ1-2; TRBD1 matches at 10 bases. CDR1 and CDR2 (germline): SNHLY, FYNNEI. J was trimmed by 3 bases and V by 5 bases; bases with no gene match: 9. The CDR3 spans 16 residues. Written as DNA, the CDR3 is TGTGCCAGCAGTAGATCCGGGACAGGGGATGACTATGGCTACACCTTC. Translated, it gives CASSRSGTGDDYGYTF.

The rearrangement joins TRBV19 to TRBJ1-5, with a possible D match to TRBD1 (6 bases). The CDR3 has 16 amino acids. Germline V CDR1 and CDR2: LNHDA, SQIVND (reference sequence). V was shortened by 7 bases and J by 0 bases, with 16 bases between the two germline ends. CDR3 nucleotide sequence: TGTGCCAGTACCGACCTACAGGGTTATAGCAATCAGCCCCAGCATTTT. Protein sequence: CASTDLQGYSNQPQHF. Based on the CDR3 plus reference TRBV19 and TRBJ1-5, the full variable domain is DGGITQSPKYLFRKEGQNVTLSCEQNLNHDAMYWYRQDPGQGLRLIYYSQIVNDFQKGDIAEGYSVSREKKESFPLTVTSAQKNPTAFYLCASTDLQGYSNQPQHFGDGTRLSIL.

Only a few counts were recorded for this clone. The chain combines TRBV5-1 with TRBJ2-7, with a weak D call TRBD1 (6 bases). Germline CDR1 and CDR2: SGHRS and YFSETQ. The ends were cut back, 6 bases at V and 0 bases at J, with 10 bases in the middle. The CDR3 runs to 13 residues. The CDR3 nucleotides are TGCGCCAGCACGGGACATTACTCCTACGAGCAGTACTTC. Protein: CASTGHYSYEQYF.

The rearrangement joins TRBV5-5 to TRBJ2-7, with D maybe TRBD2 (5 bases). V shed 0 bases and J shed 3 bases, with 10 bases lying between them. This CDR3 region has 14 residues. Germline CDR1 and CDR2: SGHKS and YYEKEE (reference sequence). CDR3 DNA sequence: TGTGCCAGCAGCTTGGGACGAGCGGACTACGAGCAGTACTTC. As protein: CASSLGRADYEQYF.

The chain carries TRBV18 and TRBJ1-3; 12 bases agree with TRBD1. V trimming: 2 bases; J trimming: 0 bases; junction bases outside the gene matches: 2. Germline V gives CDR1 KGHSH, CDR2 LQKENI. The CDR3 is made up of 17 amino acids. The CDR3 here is CASSPRGQGASGNTIYF. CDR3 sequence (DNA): TGTGCCAGCTCACCAAGGGGACAGGGGGCCTCTGGAAACACCATATATTTT.

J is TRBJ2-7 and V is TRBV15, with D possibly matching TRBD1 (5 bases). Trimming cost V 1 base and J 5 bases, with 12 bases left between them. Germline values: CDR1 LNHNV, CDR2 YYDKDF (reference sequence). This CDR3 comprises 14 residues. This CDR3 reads CATSRGSAGNEQYF. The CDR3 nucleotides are TGTGCCACCAGCAGAGGATCTGCAGGGAACGAGCAGTACTTC.

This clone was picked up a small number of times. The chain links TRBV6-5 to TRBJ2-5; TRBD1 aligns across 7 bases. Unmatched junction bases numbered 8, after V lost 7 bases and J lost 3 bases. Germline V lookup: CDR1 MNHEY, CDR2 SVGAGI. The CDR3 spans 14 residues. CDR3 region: CASNDRAGEETQYF. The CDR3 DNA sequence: TGTGCCAGCAACGACAGGGCAGGGGAAGAGACCCAGTACTTC.

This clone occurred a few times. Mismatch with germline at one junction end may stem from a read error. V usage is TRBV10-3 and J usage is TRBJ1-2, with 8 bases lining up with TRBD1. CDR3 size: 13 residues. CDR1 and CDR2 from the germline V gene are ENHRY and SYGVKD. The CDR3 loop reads CAISDSRGQGYPF. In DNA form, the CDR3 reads TGTGCCATCAGTGATTCCAGGGGGCAAGGCTACCCCTTC.

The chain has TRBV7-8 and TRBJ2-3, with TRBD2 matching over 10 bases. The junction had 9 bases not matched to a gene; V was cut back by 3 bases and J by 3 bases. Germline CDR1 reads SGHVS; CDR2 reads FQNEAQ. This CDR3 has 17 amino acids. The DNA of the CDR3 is TGTGCCAGCAGCTTTTCGGCAGCGGGGGGGCGGACAGATACGCAGTATTTT. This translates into CASSFSAAGGRTDTQYF. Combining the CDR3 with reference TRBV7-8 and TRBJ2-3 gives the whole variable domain GAGVSQSPRYKVAKRGQDVALRCDPISGHVSLFWYQQALGQGPEFLTYFQNEAQLDKSGLPSDRFFAERPEGSVSTLKIQRTQQEDSAVYLCASSFSAAGGRTDTQYFGPGTRLTVL.